This passage covers 25 T cell receptor beta chains from one sample sequenced in a study of regulatory T cells in long-lasting Graves disease. As to time point: persistent/refractory GD, antithyroid drugs over 5 years with positive TRAb. RNA from PBMCs was the source of the TCR library. Researchers made TCR beta libraries by using iRepertoire HTBI primers and running Arm-PCR on CDR3 regions. TCRdb ran MiXCR on the multiplex PCR reads and lists one entry per CDR3 protein. The data contain about 660,000 distinct CDR3 sequences, approximately 29% of them seen just once; the ten biggest clones take up roughly 46%. The sequenced sample was peripheral blood mononuclear cells (PBMCs), obtained when the disease was refractory, from a patient treated with antithyroid drugs. These receptors all come from a female donor with Graves disease.

CDR3 coding DNA: TGTGCCAGCAGCTTACTTTCAGCGGCCAACTACGAGCAGTACTTC. The encoded protein is CASSLLSAANYEQYF. The chain joins TRBV7-2 to TRBJ2-7; tentative D call: TRBD2 (5 bases). The CDR3 covers 15 residues. V lost 2 bases to trimming and J lost 3 bases, with 14 bases between them. CDR1 is SGHTA, CDR2 FQGNSA, per germline.

With respect to this clonotype: Being one base from a much bigger clone, this may be a read error. This rearrangement joins TRBV12-5 to TRBJ2-5; 11 bases match TRBD2. This CDR3 spans 15 amino acids. Germline V gives CDR1 LGHNT, CDR2 FRNRAP. CDR3 sequence: CASGFTMGLAETQCF. The CDR3 nucleotides are TGTGCTAGTGGTTTTACTATGGGACTAGCGGAGACCCAGTGCTTC.

The chain uses TRBV11-2 and TRBJ1-2; TRBD1 matches at 9 bases. Trimming removed 2 bases from V and 5 bases from J; junction bases left unmatched: 9. Germline V lookup: CDR1 SGHAT, CDR2 FQNNGV. The length of the CDR3 is 16 residues. CDR3 in amino acids: CASSLFSDRGYYGYTF. The CDR3, as DNA: TGTGCCAGCAGCTTATTTTCGGACAGGGGTTATTATGGCTACACCTTC.

This chain connects TRBV6-1 to TRBJ2-4, with a weak D call TRBD2 (5 bases). The ends were cut back, 0 bases at V and 8 bases at J, with 17 bases in the middle. Germline CDR1 MNHNS, CDR2 SASEGT. CDR3 length: 16 residues. The CDR3 reads CASSEALGVYPDIQYF. CDR3 nucleotide sequence: TGTGCCAGCAGTGAAGCGCTGGGAGTGTACCCAGACATTCAGTACTTC.

V is TRBV11-2 and J is TRBJ2-3, with TRBD2 matching 8 bases. Trimming took 5 bases from V and 1 from J; bases not matched to a gene: 5. Germline V gene sequence: CDR1 SGHAT, CDR2 FQNNGV. The CDR3 has 15 amino acids. In DNA, the CDR3 is TGTGCCAGCAGCGGGACTAGGTTCCGCACAGATACGCAGTATTTT. Translated, it gives CASSGTRFRTDTQYF.

This chain connects TRBV12-3 or TRBV12-4 to TRBJ2-7; D unclear. This CDR3 contains 14 residues. Trimming stripped 3 bases from V and 7 bases from J, with 16 bases between. CDR3 loop: CASSFVRFRGEQYF. For the CDR3, the DNA is TGTGCCAGCAGTTTCGTGAGGTTCCGTGGGGAGCAGTACTTC.

The rearrangement joins TRBV6-2 or TRBV6-3 to TRBJ1-2; 7 nucleotides line up with TRBD1. V shed 7 bases, J shed 3 bases, and the junction held 5 bases outside the gene matches. The germline V gene has CDR1 MNHEY and CDR2 SVGEGT. This CDR3 has 13 residues. The CDR3 reads CASTGTVDYGYTF. CDR3 nucleotide sequence: TGTGCCAGCACCGGGACAGTGGACTATGGCTACACCTTC.

The chain joins TRBV27 to TRBJ1-1, with a tentative D call TRBD1 (6 bases). V was pared by 8 bases and J by 2 bases, with 18 bases between. Germline V gives CDR1 MNHEY, CDR2 SMNVEV (reference sequence). This CDR3 has 15 residues. The CDR3 DNA follows: TGTGCCAGCCGAATGCGGGGGGCGGTTAACACTGAAGCTTTCTTT. Residues: CASRMRGAVNTEAFF.

The CDR3 sequence is CASSLGEGAQPQHF. The CDR3 DNA is TGCGCCAGCAGCTTGGGGGAAGGAGCTCAGCCCCAGCATTTT. The chain links TRBV5-1 to TRBJ1-5; D gene uncertain. This CDR3 has 14 residues. Germline assignment: CDR1 SGHRS and CDR2 YFSETQ. V lost 0 bases to trimming and J lost 6 bases, with 10 bases between them.

The chain employs TRBV6-2 or TRBV6-3 and TRBJ2-3; D possibly corresponds to TRBD2 (5 bases). V lost 5 bases, J lost 4 bases, and 16 bases lay in between. In germline, CDR1 is MNHEY, CDR2 SVGEGT. CDR3 size: 15 residues. CDR3 protein: CASSEVGGAPDTQYF. The DNA for the CDR3 is TGTGCCAGCAGTGAAGTAGGAGGAGCCCCAGATACGCAGTATTTT.

The genes are TRBV27 and TRBJ2-7, with 8 bases identical to TRBD2. Germline V gene lookup returns CDR1 MNHEY and CDR2 SMNVEV (reference sequence). The CDR3 is made up of 18 amino acids. The trim removed 7 bases at V and 2 bases at J, leaving 19 bases unmatched. The CDR3 region has the DNA TGTGCCAGCAAGCGGGGACGATCAACTAGCGGAGGACCCTACGAGCAGTACTTC. Protein: CASKRGRSTSGGPYEQYF.

The chain joins TRBV6-4 to TRBJ2-3; D gene ambiguous. Trimming shortened V by 0 bases and J by 0 bases, and 7 bases separated the two germline ends. The V gene's germline CDR1 is MRHNA and CDR2 SNTAGT. This CDR3 contains 15 residues. This CDR3 reads CASSDSGYSTDTQYF. As DNA, the CDR3 is TGTGCCAGCAGTGACTCAGGTTACAGCACAGATACGCAGTATTTT.

V is TRBV4-1 and J is TRBJ2-4; D gene ambiguous. V shed 1 base and J shed 2 bases, with 6 bases lying between them. CDR3 size: 14 residues. Germline loops: CDR1 MGHRA, CDR2 YSYEKL. CDR3 residues: CASSQVSTKNIQYF. The CDR3 nucleotides are TGCGCCAGCAGCCAAGTTAGCACCAAAAACATTCAGTACTTC.

This rearrangement joins TRBV3-1 to TRBJ2-5; 7 bases are a match to TRBD1. CDR3 size: 15 residues. Germline V gene sequence: CDR1 LGHDT, CDR2 YNNKEL (reference sequence). V dropped 4 bases and J dropped 1; count of bases not matched to a gene: 6. The CDR3 is CASSPTGTVQETQYF. The CDR3 region has the DNA TGTGCCAGCAGCCCTACCGGGACAGTCCAAGAGACCCAGTACTTC.

A few counts support this clonotype. The gene calls are TRBV30 and TRBJ2-7; the D is unclear. V was cut by 4 bases and J by 4 bases, with 17 bases left in between. CDR3 length: 14 residues. Germline V gene sequence: CDR1 GTSNPN, CDR2 SVGIG (reference sequence). Here the CDR3 reads CAWKSAGPEYEQYF. In DNA form, the CDR3 reads TGTGCCTGGAAGTCGGCAGGTCCAGAGTACGAGCAGTACTTC. The full variable domain, rest sourced from reference TRBV30 and TRBJ2-7, is SQTIHQWPATLVQPVGSPLSLECTVEGTSNPNLYWYRQAAGRGLQLLFYSVGIGQISSEVPQNLSASRPQDRQFILSSKKLLLSDSGFYLCAWKSAGPEYEQYFGPGTRLTVT.

This sequence joins TRBV27 and TRBJ2-1; D is perhaps TRBD2 (7 bases). V gave up 1 base and J gave up 2 bases, with 15 bases separating them. CDR1 and CDR2 (germline): MNHEY, SMNVEV (reference sequence). This CDR3 has 17 amino acids. The CDR3 bases are TGTGCCAGCAGTTTATTGGGTAGGGGGGGAACCTACAATGAGCAGTTCTTC. Its translation: CASSLLGRGGTYNEQFF.

This clonotype was picked up many times. This chain joins TRBV7-9 and TRBJ2-7, with 9 bases matching TRBD2. This CDR3 has 15 residues. With V trimmed by 2 bases and J by 2 bases, 4 bases remained unmatched. Germline assignment: CDR1 SEHNR and CDR2 FQNEAQ (reference sequence). CDR3 in amino acids: CASSLIAGATYEQYF. The CDR3 DNA reads as TGTGCCAGCAGCTTAATAGCGGGAGCAACCTACGAGCAGTACTTC.

The genes are TRBV4-1 and TRBJ1-1, with D uncertain. Germline CDR1 MGHRA, CDR2 YSYEKL. The CDR3 length is 14 residues. Trimming removed 0 bases at V and 4 bases at J, with 9 bases between. This chain's CDR3 is CASSQDRDITEAFF. CDR3 nucleotides: TGCGCCAGCAGCCAAGACCGGGATATCACTGAAGCTTTCTTT.

The rearrangement joins TRBV28 to TRBJ2-3; TRBD1 might be the D (5 bases). The V and J ends lost 5 bases and 4 bases respectively, with 7 bases between them. From germline, CDR1 is MDHEN and CDR2 SYDVKM. The CDR3 runs to 12 residues. In DNA form, the CDR3 reads TGTGCCAGCAGTGTGACAGCAGATACGCAGTATTTT. Protein: CASSVTADTQYF.

The chain has TRBV9 and TRBJ1-1; D call uncertain. Looked up from germline, CDR1 is SGDLS and CDR2 is YYNGEE. Trimming pared 0 bases from V and 3 bases from J, leaving 6 bases between. The CDR3 runs 13 residues. In DNA, the CDR3 is TGTGCCAGCAGCGTAGTGAGTGACACTGAAGCTTTCTTT. Its protein product is CASSVVSDTEAFF.

This clonotype was seen a few times. The genes are TRBV2 and TRBJ2-7; no reliable D call. The ends were cut back, 4 bases at V and 9 bases at J, with 16 bases in the middle. The germline CDR1 and CDR2 sequences are SNHLY and FYNNEI. The CDR3 is 13 residues long. The CDR3 sequence is CASSAVTNVGQYF. The CDR3 DNA reads TGTGCCAGCAGTGCAGTGACGAATGTTGGGCAGTACTTC.

J is TRBJ1-2 and V is TRBV7-9; the D gene is possibly TRBD1 (5 bases). V was shortened by 5 bases and J by 6 bases, with 25 bases between the two germline ends. This CDR3 is built from 17 residues. The germline CDR1 and CDR2 sequences are SEHNR and FQNEAQ (reference sequence). The CDR3 sequence is CASSLDTGRLDGNGYTF. Written as DNA, the CDR3 is TGTGCCAGCAGCCTGGACACCGGGAGGTTGGATGGGAATGGCTACACCTTC.

This clonotype showed up many times. V gene TRBV5-1 combines with J gene TRBJ1-5; 8 nucleotides align to TRBD1. Trimming cost V 3 bases and J 2 bases; bases outside gene matches: 10. CDR3 length: 17 amino acids. The germline gives CDR1 SGHRS, CDR2 YFSETQ. The CDR3 DNA follows: TGCGCCAGCAGCTCAGGACAGGGAGACTTTCGCAATCAGCCCCAGCATTTT. Translated, it gives CASSSGQGDFRNQPQHF.

Of note for this clonotype: Relative to the germline gene, one junction end is altered; a read error may explain this. The chain uses TRBV20-1 and TRBJ2-7; the D gene could be TRBD1 or TRBD2 (5 bases each). The CDR3 is 16 residues long. From germline, CDR1 is DFQATT and CDR2 SNEGSKA (reference sequence). The CDR3 sequence is CSARDVVEGSSYGQYF. As DNA, the CDR3 is TGCAGTGCTAGGGACGTGGTAGAGGGGAGCTCCTACGGGCAGTACTTC.

The chain couples TRBV27 to TRBJ2-7; maybe TRBD1 (6 bases). V was pared by 5 bases and J by 3 bases, with 14 bases between. There are 14 residues in the CDR3. Germline V lookup: CDR1 MNHEY, CDR2 SMNVEV (reference sequence). The chain's CDR3 is CASSPPGQSYEQYF. The CDR3 DNA reads as TGTGCCAGCAGTCCGCCGGGACAAAGCTACGAGCAGTACTTC.